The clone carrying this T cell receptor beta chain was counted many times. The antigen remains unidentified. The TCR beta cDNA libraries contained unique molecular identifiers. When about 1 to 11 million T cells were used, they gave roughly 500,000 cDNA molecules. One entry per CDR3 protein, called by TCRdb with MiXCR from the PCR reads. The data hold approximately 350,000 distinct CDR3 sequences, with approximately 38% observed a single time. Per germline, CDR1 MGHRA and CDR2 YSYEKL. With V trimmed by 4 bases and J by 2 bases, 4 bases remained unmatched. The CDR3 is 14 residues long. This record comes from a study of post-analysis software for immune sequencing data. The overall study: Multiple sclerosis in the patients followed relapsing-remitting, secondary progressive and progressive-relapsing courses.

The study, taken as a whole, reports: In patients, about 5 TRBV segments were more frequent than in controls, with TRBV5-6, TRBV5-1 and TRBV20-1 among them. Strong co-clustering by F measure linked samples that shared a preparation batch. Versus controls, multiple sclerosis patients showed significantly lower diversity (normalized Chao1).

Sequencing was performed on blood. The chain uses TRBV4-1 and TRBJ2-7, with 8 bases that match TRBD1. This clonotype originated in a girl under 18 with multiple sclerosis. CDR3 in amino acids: CASSPGQATYEQYF. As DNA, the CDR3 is TGCGCCAGCAGCCCGGGACAGGCCACCTACGAGCAGTACTTC.